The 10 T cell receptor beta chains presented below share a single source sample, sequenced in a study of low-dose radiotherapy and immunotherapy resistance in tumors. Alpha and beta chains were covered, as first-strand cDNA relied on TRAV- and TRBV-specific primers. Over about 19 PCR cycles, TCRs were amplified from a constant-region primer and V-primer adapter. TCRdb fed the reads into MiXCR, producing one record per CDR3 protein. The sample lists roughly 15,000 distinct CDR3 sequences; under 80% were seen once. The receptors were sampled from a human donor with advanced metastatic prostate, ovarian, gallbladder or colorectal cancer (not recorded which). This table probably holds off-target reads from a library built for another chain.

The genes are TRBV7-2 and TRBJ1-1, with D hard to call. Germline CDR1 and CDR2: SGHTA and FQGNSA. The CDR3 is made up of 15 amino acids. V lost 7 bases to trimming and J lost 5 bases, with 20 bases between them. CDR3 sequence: CASTTWVGQSTEAFF. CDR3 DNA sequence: TGTGCCAGCACCACCTGGGTAGGGCAATCAACTGAAGCTTTCTTT.

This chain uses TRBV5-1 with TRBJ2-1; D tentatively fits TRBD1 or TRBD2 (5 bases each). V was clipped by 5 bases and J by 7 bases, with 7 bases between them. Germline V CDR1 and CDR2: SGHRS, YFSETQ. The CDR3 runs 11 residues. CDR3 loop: CASREGNEQFF. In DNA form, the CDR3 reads TGCGCCAGCAGAGAGGGGAATGAGCAGTTCTTC.

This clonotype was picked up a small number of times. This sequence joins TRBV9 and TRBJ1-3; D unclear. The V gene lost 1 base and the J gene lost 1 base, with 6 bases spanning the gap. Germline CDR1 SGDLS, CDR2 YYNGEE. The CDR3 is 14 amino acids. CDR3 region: CASSVSVSGNTIYF. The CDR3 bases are TGTGCCAGCAGCGTATCAGTTTCTGGAAACACCATATATTTT.

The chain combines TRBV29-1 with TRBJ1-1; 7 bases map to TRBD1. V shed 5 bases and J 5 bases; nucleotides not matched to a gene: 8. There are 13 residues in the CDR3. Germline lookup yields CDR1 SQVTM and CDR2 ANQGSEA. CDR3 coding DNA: TGCAGCGTTCGACAGGGAGGGGTAACTGAAGCTTTCTTT. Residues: CSVRQGGVTEAFF.

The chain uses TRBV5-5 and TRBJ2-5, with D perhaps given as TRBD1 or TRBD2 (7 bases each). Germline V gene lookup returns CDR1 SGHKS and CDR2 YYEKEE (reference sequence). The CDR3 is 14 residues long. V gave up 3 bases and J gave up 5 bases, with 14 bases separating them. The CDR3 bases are TGTGCCAGCAGCTACCAGGGGGGGCCGGAGACCCAGTACTTC. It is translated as CASSYQGGPETQYF.

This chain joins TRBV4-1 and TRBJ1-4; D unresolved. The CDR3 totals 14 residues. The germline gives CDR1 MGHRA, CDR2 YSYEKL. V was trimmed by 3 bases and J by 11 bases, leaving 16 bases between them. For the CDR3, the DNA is TGCGCCAGCAGCCAGTCAGGAATACTGCGGAAACTGTTTTTT. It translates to CASSQSGILRKLFF.

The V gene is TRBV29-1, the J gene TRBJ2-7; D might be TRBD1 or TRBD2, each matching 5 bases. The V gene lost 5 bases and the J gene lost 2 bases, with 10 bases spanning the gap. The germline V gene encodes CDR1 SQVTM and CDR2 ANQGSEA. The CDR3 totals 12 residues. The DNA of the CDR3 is TGCAGCGTTAGGGACGGAACCTACGAGCAGTACTTC. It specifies CSVRDGTYEQYF.

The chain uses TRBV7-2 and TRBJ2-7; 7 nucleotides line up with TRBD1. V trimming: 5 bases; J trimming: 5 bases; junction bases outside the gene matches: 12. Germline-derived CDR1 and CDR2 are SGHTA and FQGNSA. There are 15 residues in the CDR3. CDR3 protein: CASSPGRGGWNEQYF. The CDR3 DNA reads TGTGCCAGCAGCCCGGGGAGAGGGGGCTGGAACGAGCAGTACTTC.

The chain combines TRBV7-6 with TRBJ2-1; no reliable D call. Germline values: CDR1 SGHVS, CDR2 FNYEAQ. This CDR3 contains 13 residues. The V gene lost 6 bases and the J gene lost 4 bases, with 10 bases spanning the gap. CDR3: CASRPDGYNEQFF. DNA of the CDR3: TGTGCCAGCAGGCCGGACGGGTACAATGAGCAGTTCTTC.

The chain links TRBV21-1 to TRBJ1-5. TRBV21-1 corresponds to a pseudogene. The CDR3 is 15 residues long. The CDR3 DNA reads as TGTGCCAGCAGCAAAGACGATGCCTCACATTGGGCCCAGCATTTT. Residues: CASSKDDASHWAQHF.